A single sample gave rise to the 11 T cell receptor beta chains below, sequenced in a study of T cells in Graves' hyperthyroidism and ophthalmopathy. RNA transcripts were the template for amplifying TCR beta CDR3 regions. First-round RT-PCR targeting the TCR CDR3 was performed with the HTBI primer set. Using its own MiXCR run on the multiplex PCR reads, TCRdb lists one record per CDR3 protein. The repertoire consists of some 650,000 distinct CDR3 sequences, with more than 15% occurring once and the leading ten covering approximately 3.5%. What was sequenced was blood. The source of these receptors is a woman between 35 and 50 years old with Graves' ophthalmopathy.

This clonotype was counted ten times or more. The gene calls are TRBV2 and TRBJ2-1; D possibly corresponds to TRBD1 (5 bases). The CDR3 consists of 14 residues. Trimming shortened V by 2 bases and J by 6 bases, and 11 bases separated the two germline ends. In germline, CDR1 is SNHLY, CDR2 FYNNEI. Here the CDR3 reads CASSESSTVNEQFF. CDR3 nucleotide sequence: TGTGCCAGCAGTGAAAGCTCGACAGTCAATGAGCAGTTCTTC. Filled out from reference TRBV2 and TRBJ2-1, the complete variable domain reads EPEVTQTPSHQVTQMGQEVILRCVPISNHLYFYWYRQILGQKVEFLVSFYNNEISEKSEIFDDQFSVERPDGSNFTLKIRSTKLEDSAMYFCASSESSTVNEQFFGPGTRLTVL.

This clonotype was counted ten times or more. The chain carries TRBV20-1 and TRBJ2-1; D is possibly TRBD1 or TRBD2 (5 bases each). Trimming cost V 2 bases and J 4 bases, with 18 bases left between them. In germline, CDR1 is DFQATT, CDR2 SNEGSKA (reference sequence). The CDR3 has 16 amino acids. The CDR3 sequence: CSARPRPGRGYNEQFF. CDR3 nucleotide sequence: TGCAGTGCTAGACCCCGACCGGGGCGAGGTTACAATGAGCAGTTCTTC.

V is TRBV3-1 and J is TRBJ1-6, with 7 bases fitting TRBD1. After removal of 1 base from V and 7 bases from J, the junction contained 7 bases not matched to a gene. Germline-derived CDR1 and CDR2 are LGHDT and YNNKEL (reference sequence). This CDR3 contains 16 residues. Here the CDR3 reads CASSQVWEGANSPLHF. The CDR3 bases are TGTGCCAGCAGCCAAGTTTGGGAGGGGGCGAATTCACCCCTCCACTTT. The full variable domain, its missing parts supplied by reference TRBV3-1 and TRBJ1-6, is DTAVSQTPKYLVTQMGNDKSIKCEQNLGHDTMYWYKQDSKKFLKIMFSYNNKELIINETVPNRFSPKSPDKAHLNLHINSLELGDSAVYFCASSQVWEGANSPLHFGNGTRLTVT.

The chain employs TRBV6-5 and TRBJ2-5; D is undetermined. The CDR3 contains 14 residues. The germline V and J ends were trimmed by 0 bases and 7 bases, with 12 bases remaining between them. Germline V gives CDR1 MNHEY, CDR2 SVGAGI. The CDR3 sequence: CASSYSSRWGTQYF. The CDR3 nucleotides are TGTGCCAGCAGTTACTCGAGTCGGTGGGGGACCCAGTACTTC.

V gene TRBV24-1 combines with J gene TRBJ1-5, with 7 bases matching TRBD1. CDR1 and CDR2 from the germline V gene are KGHDR and SFDVKD. After removal of 10 bases from V and 0 bases from J, the junction contained 11 bases not matched to a gene. The CDR3 extends over 16 amino acids. CDR3 coding DNA: TGTGCCACTACTACCCAGGGGGTTGATAGCAATCAGCCCCAGCATTTT. The encoded protein is CATTTQGVDSNQPQHF.

This clonotype appeared many times. The chain couples TRBV20-1 to TRBJ2-5; unclear D gene. The CDR3 runs to 12 residues. Germline CDR1 and CDR2: DFQATT and SNEGSKA (reference sequence). The V end lost 5 bases, the J end lost 5 bases, and 12 bases lay between the germline ends. CDR3 sequence (DNA): TGCAGTGCTCACCTACTTGGGGAGACCCAGTACTTC. Its translation: CSAHLLGETQYF.

In this sample, this clonotype turned up a few times. The J gene is TRBJ1-1, the V gene TRBV30; 8 bases line up with TRBD1. From germline, CDR1 is GTSNPN and CDR2 SVGIG (reference sequence). CDR3 length: 15 residues. The V and J ends lost 0 bases and 6 bases, in that order; junction bases with no gene match: 9. In DNA, the CDR3 is TGTGCCTGGAGTGTTGGGGCAGGGGGCGTCCCTGAAGCTTTCTTT. It is translated as CAWSVGAGGVPEAFF. The full variable domain, completed using reference TRBV30 and TRBJ1-1, is SQTIHQWPATLVQPVGSPLSLECTVEGTSNPNLYWYRQAAGRGLQLLFYSVGIGQISSEVPQNLSASRPQDRQFILSSKKLLLSDSGFYLCAWSVGAGGVPEAFFGQGTRLTVV.

This clonotype was counted at least ten times. The V gene is TRBV5-1, the J gene TRBJ1-2; D is uncertain. V was cut by 3 bases and J by 2 bases, with 5 bases left in between. The CDR3 runs to 12 residues. Germline values: CDR1 SGHRS, CDR2 YFSETQ. CDR3 nucleotide sequence: TGCGCCAGCAGCTACCTAAACTATGGCTACACCTTC. Protein product: CASSYLNYGYTF. The variable domain in full, completed from reference TRBV5-1 and TRBJ1-2, reads KAGVTQTPRYLIKTRGQQVTLSCSPISGHRSVSWYQQTPGQGLQFLFEYFSETQRNKGNFPGRFSGRQFSNSRSEMNVSTLELGDSALYLCASSYLNYGYTFGSGTRLTVV.

A few counts support this clonotype. The chain combines TRBV6-2 or TRBV6-3 with TRBJ2-3; D might be TRBD1 or TRBD2, each matching 5 bases. CDR3 size: 15 residues. V lost 5 bases, J lost 0 bases, and 12 bases lay in between. Germline assignment: CDR1 MNHEY and CDR2 SVGEGT. This CDR3 is CASSDGTGSTDTQYF. CDR3 DNA sequence: TGTGCCAGCAGTGACGGGACGGGAAGCACAGATACGCAGTATTTT.

In its sample, this clonotype was seen many times. The gene calls are TRBV6-6 and TRBJ2-1; TRBD2 matches at 11 bases. The V gene's germline CDR1 is MNHNY and CDR2 SVGAGI (reference sequence). Germline trimming cut 2 bases from V and 7 bases from J; bases unmatched to any gene: 1. The CDR3 runs to 14 residues. The CDR3 DNA is TGTGCCAGCAGTTACGGGACTAGCGGTAATGAGCAGTTCTTC. The encoded protein is CASSYGTSGNEQFF.

This sequence joins TRBV12-3 or TRBV12-4 and TRBJ1-2; 8 positions agree with TRBD1. This CDR3 spans 14 amino acids. Germline trimming cut 2 bases from V and 8 bases from J; bases unmatched to any gene: 7. The CDR3 region is CASSLSDRDRGYTF. In nucleotides, the CDR3 is TGTGCCAGCAGTTTATCGGACAGGGATCGCGGCTACACCTTC.